This entry lists 25 T cell receptor beta chains sequenced from one sample in a study of shared clonotypes between healthy human individuals. Measured with immunoSEQ multiplex PCR; TCRdb has only the in-frame clones, and not every one. The sample has approximately 2,200,000 clones, 93% seen once. CD45RO-negative CD8 cells positively selected for CCR7 made up the naive population, which excluded terminally differentiated effector memory CD45RA+ cells. The sequencing input was naive CD8+ T cells from PBMCs. The receptors were sampled from a man between 18 and 29 years old in good health. Some clones in this sample may be carry-over from other donors' samples.

The CDR3 DNA reads as TGTGCCAGCTCACCACCTACTCTTCAATCCTATACAGTTTTTGGCGGGGAGCTGTTTTTT. It specifies CASSPPTLQSYTVFGGELFF. This chain connects TRBV18 to TRBJ2-2; D not resolved. Germline V gene sequence: CDR1 KGHSH, CDR2 LQKENI. V gave up 0 bases and J gave up 7 bases, with 27 bases separating them. The CDR3 length is 20 residues.

The chain recombines TRBV19 with TRBJ1-1; D gene uncertain. The CDR3 is made up of 14 amino acids. Germline loops: CDR1 LNHDA, CDR2 SQIVND (reference sequence). V was pared by 7 bases and J by 1 base, with 13 bases between. The DNA for the CDR3 is TGTGCCAGTAACGCTTACGACCAGAACACTGAAGCTTTCTTT. Its translation is CASNAYDQNTEAFF.

Comment on this clone: Other DNA sequences from this sample encode an identical CDR3 as well. The CDR3 spells CASSPTSGRTYEQYF. The DNA of the CDR3 is TGTGCCAGCAGTCCGACTAGCGGGAGAACCTACGAGCAGTACTTC. The chain is built from TRBV27 and TRBJ2-7; 12 bases agree with TRBD2. Germline CDR1 and CDR2: MNHEY and SMNVEV (reference sequence). The CDR3 runs 15 residues. V gave up 5 bases and J gave up 2 bases; unmatched junction bases: 4.

Remarks on this clone: Other DNA sequences in this sample translate to the same CDR3. V and J are TRBV7-9 and TRBJ2-2, with D uncertain. The ends were cut back, 7 bases at V and 3 bases at J, with 3 bases in the middle. This CDR3 spans 11 amino acids. CDR1 is SEHNR and CDR2 is FQNEAQ in the germline V gene (reference sequence). This chain's CDR3 is CASTYTGELFF. Written as DNA, the CDR3 is TGTGCCAGCACCTACACCGGGGAGCTGTTTTTT.

The chain recombines TRBV25-1 with TRBJ1-5; D uncertain. The germline V and J ends were trimmed by 1 base and 6 bases, with 10 bases remaining between them. CDR3 length: 14 amino acids. CDR1 is MGHDK, CDR2 SYGVNS, per germline. Here the CDR3 DNA reads TGTGCCAGCAGTGAATCTGAGGTCGGTCAGCCCCAGCATTTT. Its translation is CASSESEVGQPQHF.

The chain links TRBV14 to TRBJ1-2; D uncertain. This CDR3 contains 15 residues. Trimming removed 5 bases at V and 4 bases at J, with 17 bases between. CDR1 is SGHDN and CDR2 is FVKESK in the germline V gene. This CDR3 is CASSNLLEGAYGYTF. In DNA form, the CDR3 reads TGTGCCAGCAGCAACCTGTTGGAGGGCGCCTATGGCTACACCTTC. The complete variable domain, with remaining parts taken from reference TRBV14 and TRBJ1-2, reads EAGVTQFPSHSVIEKGQTVTLRCDPISGHDNLYWYRRVMGKEIKFLLHFVKESKQDESGMPNNRFLAERTGGTYSTLKVQPAELEDSGVYFCASSNLLEGAYGYTFGSGTRLTVV.

The chain uses TRBV6-1 and TRBJ2-7; no reliable D call. This CDR3 spans 11 amino acids. Germline CDR1 MNHNS, CDR2 SASEGT. Trimming took off 10 bases at V and 0 bases at J, with 7 bases between the two ends. CDR3 DNA: TGTGCCACCACCGCCTCCTACGAGCAGTACTTC. Protein: CATTASYEQYF.

The rearrangement uses TRBV15 and TRBJ2-7; D tentatively fits TRBD1 or TRBD2 (5 bases each). Trimming cost V 0 bases and J 2 bases, with 11 bases left between them. CDR1 and CDR2 (germline): LNHNV, YYDKDF (reference sequence). The CDR3 is 15 residues long. The CDR3 nucleotides are TGTGCCACCAGCAGAGATCGGGGCGCGGCCTACGAGCAGTACTTC. Amino acids: CATSRDRGAAYEQYF.

J is TRBJ2-7 and V is TRBV11-1, with TRBD2 matching over 9 bases. J lost 4 bases, V lost 3 bases, and 13 bases had no gene match. The CDR3 extends over 17 amino acids. The germline CDR1 and CDR2 sequences are SGHAT and FQDESV (reference sequence). The chain's CDR3 is CASSLGVREGLLYEQYF. DNA of the CDR3: TGTGCCAGCAGCTTGGGCGTGCGGGAGGGCCTTCTTTACGAGCAGTACTTC. The full variable domain, with the rest looked up from reference TRBV11-1 and TRBJ2-7, is EAEVAQSPRYKITEKSQAVAFWCDPISGHATLYWYRQILGQGPELLVQFQDESVVDDSQLPKDRFSAERLKGVDSTLKIQPAELGDSAMYLCASSLGVREGLLYEQYFGPGTRLTVT.

The chain is built from TRBV4-3 and TRBJ2-1, with TRBD2 identical over 8 bases. The CDR3 is 16 residues long. Looked up from germline, CDR1 is LGHNA and CDR2 is YSLEER. V lost 2 bases to trimming and J lost 0 bases; unmatched junction nucleotides: 3. Written as DNA, the CDR3 is TGCGCCAGCAGCCAACTTAGCGGGACCTCCTACAATGAGCAGTTCTTC. The encoded protein is CASSQLSGTSYNEQFF.

The chain links TRBV19 to TRBJ1-5; unclear D gene. V lost 3 bases and J 7 bases, leaving 10 bases between the germline ends. Germline V gene sequence: CDR1 LNHDA, CDR2 SQIVND (reference sequence). The CDR3 spans 13 residues. CDR3 protein: CASSIGKRQPQHF. The DNA of the CDR3 is TGTGCCAGTAGTATTGGGAAGAGGCAGCCCCAGCATTTT.

The V and J genes are TRBV27 and TRBJ1-1; tentative D call: TRBD1 (6 bases). The CDR3 runs to 17 residues. V lost 5 bases to trimming and J lost 3 bases, with 22 bases between them. Per germline, CDR1 MNHEY and CDR2 SMNVEV (reference sequence). CDR3 nucleotides: TGTGCCAGCAGTCACCTCAAGGTCAGGGGCCGGGACACTGAAGCTTTCTTT. Translated: CASSHLKVRGRDTEAFF.

This CDR3 reads CASRGSRAANEQFF. The CDR3 DNA follows: TGTGCCAGCAGGGGGAGTAGGGCGGCCAATGAGCAGTTCTTC. This sequence joins TRBV6-5 and TRBJ2-1, with D tentatively TRBD2 (5 bases). Per germline, CDR1 MNHEY and CDR2 SVGAGI. The CDR3 is 14 residues long. V gave up 6 bases and J gave up 6 bases, with 15 bases separating them.

The V gene is TRBV5-1, the J gene TRBJ2-7, with 8 nucleotides matching TRBD2. J lost 4 bases, V lost 0 bases, and 3 bases had no gene match. The length of the CDR3 is 14 residues. Germline CDR1 and CDR2: SGHRS and YFSETQ. The CDR3 bases are TGCGCCAGCAGCTTGGGGGTAGCGGGGTACGAGCAGTACTTC. Translating it yields CASSLGVAGYEQYF.

The chain uses TRBV5-1 and TRBJ2-7; D call uncertain. Germline lookup yields CDR1 SGHRS and CDR2 YFSETQ. The CDR3 has 13 residues. V was trimmed by 4 bases and J by 1 base, leaving 9 bases between them. The CDR3 sequence: CASSQDLSYEQYF. The CDR3 DNA reads as TGCGCCAGCAGCCAAGACCTTTCCTACGAGCAGTACTTC.

The J gene is TRBJ2-1, the V gene TRBV6-5; D unclear. CDR1 and CDR2 from the germline V gene are MNHEY and SVGAGI. This CDR3 is 13 amino acids long. V dropped 4 bases and J dropped 7 bases, with 11 bases sitting between them. The DNA of the CDR3 is TGTGCCAGCAGTTTCGACATAAGGAATGAGCAGTTCTTC. Translated: CASSFDIRNEQFF.

In this sample, this clone turned up a few times. This chain uses TRBV5-5 with TRBJ1-5; 10 bases line up with TRBD1. The germline CDR1 and CDR2 sequences are SGHKS and YYEKEE (reference sequence). After removal of 3 bases from V and 3 bases from J, the junction contained 3 bases not matched to a gene. CDR3 size: 15 residues. The CDR3 loop is CASSWDRGDNQPQHF. Written as DNA, the CDR3 is TGTGCCAGCAGCTGGGACAGGGGAGACAATCAGCCCCAGCATTTT.

The rearrangement joins TRBV28 to TRBJ2-3; D is possibly TRBD1 (6 bases). CDR3 size: 15 residues. CDR1 is MDHEN, CDR2 SYDVKM, per germline. Between the trimmed V and J ends, which lost 5 bases and 0 bases, there was a span of 12 bases. CDR3 DNA sequence: TGTGCCAGCAGTATCCGGGACACAAGCACAGATACGCAGTATTTT. Amino acid sequence: CASSIRDTSTDTQYF.

The chain is built from TRBV2 and TRBJ2-7, with TRBD2 identical over 7 bases. Losses at the gene ends were 8 bases for V and 2 bases for J; bases not matched to a gene: 9. This CDR3 contains 14 residues. Germline CDR1 SNHLY, CDR2 FYNNEI. The CDR3 region is CASRIGGRTYEQYF. In nucleotides, the CDR3 is TGTGCCAGCCGCATCGGGGGGAGAACCTACGAGCAGTACTTC.

This chain connects TRBV7-8 to TRBJ2-5, with 10 bases matching TRBD2. The J segment lost 2 bases and the V segment lost 6 bases, leaving 6 bases of the junction unmatched. The CDR3 runs to 15 residues. CDR1 is SGHVS and CDR2 is FQNEAQ in the germline V gene. The CDR3, as DNA: TGTGCCAGCAGGGGGGCTAGCGGGAGTCAAGAGACCCAGTACTTC. Protein sequence: CASRGASGSQETQYF.

The rearrangement uses TRBV5-6 and TRBJ1-5, with 10 bases lining up with TRBD1. The CDR3 extends over 15 amino acids. Germline values: CDR1 SGHDT, CDR2 YYEEEE. After removal of 0 bases from V and 7 bases from J, the junction contained 4 bases not matched to a gene. The CDR3 is CASSLGTGGGQPQHF. CDR3 DNA sequence: TGTGCCAGCAGCTTGGGGACAGGGGGTGGACAGCCCCAGCATTTT. The complete variable domain, with remaining parts taken from reference TRBV5-6 and TRBJ1-5, reads DAGVTQSPTHLIKTRGQQVTLRCSPKSGHDTVSWYQQALGQGPQFIFQYYEEEERQRGNFPDRFSGHQFPNYSSELNVNALLLGDSALYLCASSLGTGGGQPQHFGDGTRLSIL.

This rearrangement joins TRBV11-2 to TRBJ2-2; D is perhaps TRBD1 or TRBD2 (5 bases each). CDR1 is SGHAT, CDR2 FQNNGV, per germline. With 5 bases removed from V and 1 base from J, the gap between germline ends came to 11 bases. The CDR3 is 15 residues long. CDR3 DNA sequence: TGTGCCAGCAGCCCCCGTGGGGGGAACACCGGGGAGCTGTTTTTT. Its translation is CASSPRGGNTGELFF.

V usage is TRBV4-2 and J usage is TRBJ2-7, with 7 positions matching TRBD2. The CDR3 is made up of 16 amino acids. Germline lookup yields CDR1 LGHNA and CDR2 YNFKEQ. With 4 bases clipped from V and 0 bases from J, the junction kept 9 bases outside the gene matches. Here the CDR3 DNA reads TGTGCCAGCAGCCCCGTCCGAGCTAGCGGCTCCTACGAGCAGTACTTC. Protein: CASSPVRASGSYEQYF.

The rearrangement joins TRBV19 to TRBJ2-7, with TRBD1 matching 9 bases. V was pared by 5 bases and J by 2 bases, with 7 bases of the junction left unmatched. The CDR3 is 15 amino acids. Germline V gene lookup returns CDR1 LNHDA and CDR2 SQIVND (reference sequence). CDR3 DNA: TGTGCCAGTAGTGCGGGACAGGGAGGCACCTACGAGCAGTACTTC. It translates to CASSAGQGGTYEQYF.

The chain joins TRBV28 to TRBJ2-3; no clear D gene. CDR1 and CDR2 (germline): MDHEN, SYDVKM. The CDR3 runs 15 residues. Trimming took 4 bases from V and 4 from J, leaving 15 bases between them. This CDR3 reads CASSSHLDWPDTQYF. CDR3 coding DNA: TGTGCCAGCAGTTCTCACCTCGACTGGCCAGATACGCAGTATTTT.